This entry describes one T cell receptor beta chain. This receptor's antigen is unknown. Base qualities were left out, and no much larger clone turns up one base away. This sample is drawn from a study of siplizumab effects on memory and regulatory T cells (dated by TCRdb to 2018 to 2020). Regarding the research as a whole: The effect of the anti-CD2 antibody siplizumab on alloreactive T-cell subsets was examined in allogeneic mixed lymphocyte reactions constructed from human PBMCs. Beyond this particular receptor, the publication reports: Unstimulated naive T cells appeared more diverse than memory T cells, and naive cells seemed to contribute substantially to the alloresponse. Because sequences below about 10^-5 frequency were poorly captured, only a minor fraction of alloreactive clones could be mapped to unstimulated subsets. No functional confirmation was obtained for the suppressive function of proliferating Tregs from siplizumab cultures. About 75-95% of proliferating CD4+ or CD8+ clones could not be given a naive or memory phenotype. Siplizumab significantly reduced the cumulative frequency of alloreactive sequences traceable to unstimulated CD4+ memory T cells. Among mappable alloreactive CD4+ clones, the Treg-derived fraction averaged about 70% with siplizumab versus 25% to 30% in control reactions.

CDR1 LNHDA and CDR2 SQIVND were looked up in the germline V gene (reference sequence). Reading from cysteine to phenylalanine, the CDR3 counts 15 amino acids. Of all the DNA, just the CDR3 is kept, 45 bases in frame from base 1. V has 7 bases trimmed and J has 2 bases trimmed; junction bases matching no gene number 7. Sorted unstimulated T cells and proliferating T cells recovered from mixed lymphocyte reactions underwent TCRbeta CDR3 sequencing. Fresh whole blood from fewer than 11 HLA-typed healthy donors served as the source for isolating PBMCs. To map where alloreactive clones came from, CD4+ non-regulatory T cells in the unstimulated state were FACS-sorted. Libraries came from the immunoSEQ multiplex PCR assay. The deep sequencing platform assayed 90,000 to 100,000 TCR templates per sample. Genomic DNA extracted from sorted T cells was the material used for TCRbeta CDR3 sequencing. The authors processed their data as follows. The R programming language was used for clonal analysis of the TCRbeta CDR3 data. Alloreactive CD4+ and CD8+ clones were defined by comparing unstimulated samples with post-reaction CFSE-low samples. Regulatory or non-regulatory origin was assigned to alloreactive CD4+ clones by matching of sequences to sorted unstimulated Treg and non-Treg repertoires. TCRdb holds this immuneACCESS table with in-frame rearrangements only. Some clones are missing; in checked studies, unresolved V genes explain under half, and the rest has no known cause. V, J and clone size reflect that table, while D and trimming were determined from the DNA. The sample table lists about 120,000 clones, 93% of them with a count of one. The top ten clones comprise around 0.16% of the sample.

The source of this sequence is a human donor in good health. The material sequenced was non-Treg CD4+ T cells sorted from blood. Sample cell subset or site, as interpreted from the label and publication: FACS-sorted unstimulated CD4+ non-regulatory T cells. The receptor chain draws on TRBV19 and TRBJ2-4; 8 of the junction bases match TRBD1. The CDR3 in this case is CASIPTGATKNIQYF. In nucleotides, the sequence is TGTGCCAGTATCCCGACAGGGGCAACCAAAAACATTCAGTACTTC.